This is a list of T cell receptor beta chains from one sample in a study of blood T cell repertoires in COVID-19. Assay used: immunoSEQ multiplex PCR; TCRdb lists only in-frame clones, some missing. The sample includes 400,000 to 450,000 clones, around nine tenths of them seen just once. The sample was peripheral blood. The source of these receptors is a woman aged 35 to 49 with COVID-19, enrolled during active disease. Each CDR3 is given with its conserved first and last residue. A D gene is named only where the DNA matches it firmly. Size values are once, few and many counts, or a class for expanded clones, and some rows have none.

d_gene,abundance,v_gene,j_gene,CDR3aa,CDR3nt
.,.,TRBV29-1,TRBJ1-2,CSVVPDTYGYTF,TGCAGCGTTGTACCCGACACCTATGGCTACACCTTC
.,.,TRBV30,TRBJ1-2,CAWSVQGAGYGYTF,TGTGCCTGGAGTGTACAAGGGGCCGGCTATGGCTACACCTTC
TRBD1,once,TRBV28,TRBJ2-7,CASTRTGGTYEQYF,TGTGCCAGCACCAGGACAGGGGGGACCTACGAGCAGTACTTC
TRBD1,.,TRBV19,TRBJ1-2,CASSTGQGQLYGYTF,TGTGCCAGTAGTACCGGACAGGGCCAACTCTATGGCTACACCTTC
TRBD1,.,TRBV27,TRBJ1-2,CASSYRGQGYGYTF,TGTGCCAGCAGCTACCGAGGACAGGGCTATGGCTACACCTTC
TRBD1,.,TRBV6-6,TRBJ1-1,CASSPDFGTGGWNTEAFF,TGTGCCAGCAGTCCAGATTTTGGGACAGGGGGCTGGAACACTGAAGCTTTCTTT
.,.,TRBV7-3,TRBJ1-1,CASRPNFGGEAFF,TGTGCCAGCAGGCCAAATTTCGGGGGTGAAGCTTTCTTT
.,.,TRBV20-1,TRBJ1-2,CSPGGGYGYTF,TGCAGTCCCGGCGGGGGCTATGGCTACACCTTC
.,.,TRBV7-9,TRBJ1-1,CASSGQPFTNTEAFF,TGTGCCAGCAGTGGACAGCCTTTCACGAACACTGAAGCTTTCTTT
.,once,TRBV27,TRBJ1-5,CASSLKSNSNQPQHF,TGTGCCAGCAGTTTGAAATCTAATAGCAATCAGCCCCAGCATTTT
.,.,TRBV18,TRBJ1-1,CASSPQLNTEAFF,TGTGCCAGCTCACCACAGCTGAACACTGAAGCTTTCTTT
.,.,TRBV12-3/TRBV12-4,TRBJ2-7,CASSSHRGGEQYF,TGTGCCAGCAGCTCCCACAGGGGAGGCGAGCAGTACTTC
TRBD1,.,TRBV11-2,TRBJ1-5,CASSPGTASNQPQHF,TGTGCCAGCAGCCCAGGGACAGCCTCGAATCAGCCCCAGCATTTT
.,.,TRBV5-1,TRBJ1-1,CASSLDPGPTEAFF,TGCGCCAGCAGCTTGGACCCAGGGCCCACTGAAGCTTTCTTT
TRBD2,.,TRBV19,TRBJ2-1,CASKGLAASYNEQFF,TGTGCCAGTAAAGGGCTAGCGGCTTCCTACAATGAGCAGTTCTTC
TRBD2,once,TRBV14,TRBJ2-5,CASSQGLAGGETQYF,TGTGCCAGCAGCCAGGGACTAGCGGGGGGAGAGACCCAGTACTTC
.,few,TRBV9,TRBJ1-5,CASSVTGAPGQPQHF,TGTGCCAGCAGCGTGACTGGGGCGCCCGGCCAGCCCCAGCATTTT
.,.,TRBV2,TRBJ1-6,CASSVTEINSPLHF,TGTGCCAGCAGTGTGACAGAAATTAATTCACCCCTCCACTTT
.,few,TRBV30,TRBJ1-1,CAWKRSNTEAFF,TGTGCCTGGAAGAGATCAAACACTGAAGCTTTCTTT
TRBD1,.,TRBV5-8,TRBJ2-5,CASSPRDRGLQETQYF,TGTGCCAGCAGCCCGCGGGACAGGGGGTTACAAGAGACCCAGTACTTC
TRBD1,once,TRBV18,TRBJ2-3,CASSQDREPTDTQYF,TGTGCCAGCTCCCAGGACAGGGAACCCACAGATACGCAGTATTTT
.,.,TRBV5-1,TRBJ1-5,CASSLAVRVSSNQPQHF,TGCGCCAGCAGCTTGGCCGTCAGGGTCTCGAGCAATCAGCCCCAGCATTTT
TRBD1,.,TRBV4-1,TRBJ2-1,CASSQDYRLSRGHYNEQFF,TGCGCCAGCAGCCAAGATTATCGCCTCTCCAGGGGGCACTACAATGAGCAGTTCTTC
TRBD1,.,TRBV3-1/TRBV3-2,TRBJ2-7,CASSPGTGESEQYF,TGTGCCAGCAGCCCGGGGACAGGGGAGTCCGAGCAGTACTTC
TRBD1,.,TRBV7-3,TRBJ1-1,CASSLMGQGDTEAFF,TGTGCCAGCAGCTTAATGGGACAGGGTGACACTGAAGCTTTCTTT
TRBD1,.,TRBV27,TRBJ1-1,CASLNSDRGYTEAFF,TGTGCCAGCCTAAACTCGGACAGGGGGTACACTGAAGCTTTCTTT
TRBD1,.,TRBV27,TRBJ1-1,CASIPRKGADTEAFF,TGTGCCAGCATCCCGAGAAAGGGGGCCGACACTGAAGCTTTCTTT
.,once,TRBV5-1,TRBJ1-1,CASSPSGGQSLWAFF,TGCGCCAGCAGCCCCTCCGGGGGTCAGTCCCTCTGGGCTTTCTTT
.,.,TRBV10-3,TRBJ1-1,CAISYDTLGAEAFF,TGTGCCATTTCATACGACACCCTTGGCGCTGAAGCTTTCTTT
TRBD1,.,TRBV27,TRBJ1-6,CASSFGTESSNLHF,TGTGCCAGCAGTTTCGGGACAGAGTCGTCGAACCTCCACTTT
.,.,TRBV6-5,TRBJ2-2,CASGLGHGPGELFF,TGTGCCAGCGGTTTAGGACACGGGCCCGGGGAGCTGTTTTTT
.,.,TRBV4-2,TRBJ1-2,CASSHHDTGDYGYTF,TGTGCCAGCAGCCACCACGATACAGGAGACTATGGCTACACCTTC
TRBD1,.,TRBV27,TRBJ1-4,CASSATGALTNEKLFF,TGTGCCAGCAGTGCAACAGGGGCCCTAACTAATGAAAAACTGTTTTTT
TRBD1,.,TRBV18,TRBJ1-4,CASSSTGVGEKLFF,TGTGCCAGCTCATCGACAGGGGTTGGAGAAAAACTGTTTTTT
.,.,TRBV5-1,TRBJ2-2,CASSLDRANTGELFF,TGCGCCAGCAGCTTGGACAGGGCGAACACCGGGGAGCTGTTTTTT
TRBD1,.,TRBV4-3,TRBJ1-2,CASSQELGRQGLDYGYTF,TGCGCCAGCAGCCAAGAGTTGGGTCGACAGGGGTTAGACTATGGCTACACCTTC
TRBD1,.,TRBV25-1,TRBJ1-2,CASSVTGGSGYTF,TGTGCCAGCAGTGTGACAGGGGGTAGCGGCTACACCTTC
TRBD2,.,TRBV3-1/TRBV3-2,TRBJ2-3,CASSPIMTSGGKTDTQYF,TGTGCCAGCAGCCCCATAATGACTAGCGGGGGAAAGACAGATACGCAGTATTTT
TRBD1,.,TRBV18,TRBJ1-6,CASSERQGDLSPLHF,TGTGCCAGCTCGGAAAGACAGGGGGATCTCTCACCCCTCCACTTT
.,.,TRBV27,TRBJ2-1,CASSLQTNSYNEQFF,TGTGCCAGCAGTCTCCAGACAAACTCCTACAATGAGCAGTTCTTC
.,.,TRBV10-2,TRBJ2-7,CASSESRPGIGHSPYEQYF,TGCGCCAGCAGTGAATCGAGACCAGGCATAGGACATAGTCCCTACGAGCAGTACTTC
.,.,TRBV19,TRBJ1-2,CASRTSGVTANYGYTF,TGTGCCAGTAGAACGTCAGGGGTGACTGCTAACTATGGCTACACCTTC
.,.,TRBV19,TRBJ1-1,CASQDSPNTEAFF,TGTGCCAGTCAGGACAGCCCTAACACTGAAGCTTTCTTT
.,.,TRBV28,TRBJ1-5,CASSPPWQGRHQPQHF,TGTGCCAGCAGTCCCCCCTGGCAGGGGCGACATCAGCCCCAGCATTTT